These 10 T cell receptor beta chains were all obtained from the same sample, sequenced in a study of T-cell reconstitution after alpha-beta-depleted transplantation in children. The library targeted TCRbeta and was prepared with unique molecular identifiers. TCRdb analysed the PCR reads with MiXCR anew, one entry per CDR3 protein. The profile shows some 550,000 distinct CDR3 sequences, 23% of them singletons. Sample: PBMCs, mostly from graft donor cells, taken 360 days after TCRalphabeta/CD19-depleted stem cell transplant. The receptors derive from a boy under two years old who had a stem cell transplant for acute myeloid leukemia, so the T cells may come from the graft donor.

Ten or more counts support this clonotype. The rearrangement links TRBV7-2 to TRBJ2-1, with TRBD1 identical over 11 bases. V shed 5 bases and J 2 bases; nucleotides not matched to a gene: 2. The CDR3 length is 15 residues. Germline V gene lookup returns CDR1 SGHTA and CDR2 FQGNSA. In DNA form, the CDR3 reads TGTGCCAGCAGCCTGGGACAGGGGGCCTACAATGAGCAGTTCTTC. Protein product: CASSLGQGAYNEQFF.

The chain recombines TRBV7-3 with TRBJ2-1, with D perhaps TRBD2 (7 bases). The CDR3 length is 15 residues. Between the trimmed V and J ends, which lost 5 bases and 9 bases, there was a span of 20 bases. CDR1 and CDR2 from the germline V gene are SGHTA and FQGTGA. The CDR3 sequence: CASSIQGGSGGEQFF. The CDR3 DNA reads TGTGCCAGCAGCATCCAAGGGGGATCGGGGGGTGAGCAGTTCTTC.

The rearrangement joins TRBV2 to TRBJ2-7, with 10 nucleotides matching TRBD2. The germline V gene encodes CDR1 SNHLY and CDR2 FYNNEI. The CDR3 totals 14 residues. Germline trimming cut 6 bases from V and 3 bases from J; bases unmatched to any gene: 5. The CDR3 loop is CASRVLAGYYEQYF. The CDR3 nucleotides are TGTGCCAGCAGAGTACTAGCGGGGTACTACGAGCAGTACTTC.

V gene TRBV5-1 combines with J gene TRBJ2-6; no clear D gene. CDR1 and CDR2 (germline): SGHRS, YFSETQ. The length of the CDR3 is 18 residues. Trimming took 0 bases from V and 0 from J, leaving 13 bases between them. In DNA form, the CDR3 reads TGCGCCAGCAGCTTGGAACCCAGTCCCCTCTCTGGGGCCAACGTCCTGACTTTC. Protein product: CASSLEPSPLSGANVLTF.

This clonotype was recorded a few times. CDR3 coding DNA: TGTGCCAGCGTAGGCGGGGGGCGATACGAGCAGTACGTC. Protein product: CASVGGGRYEQYV. The chain combines TRBV6-5 with TRBJ2-7; 8 bases align to TRBD2. There are 13 residues in the CDR3. The germline V gene encodes CDR1 MNHEY and CDR2 SVGAGI. Trimming cost V 8 bases and J 4 bases; bases outside gene matches: 7.

V usage is TRBV10-3 and J usage is TRBJ2-7; 7 nucleotides agree with TRBD2. The germline gives CDR1 ENHRY, CDR2 SYGVKD. Trimming cost V 5 bases and J 3 bases; bases outside gene matches: 10. CDR3 length: 15 amino acids. The CDR3 here is CAISPDRTSNYEQYF. CDR3 sequence (DNA): TGTGCCATCAGTCCCGACCGGACTAGTAACTACGAGCAGTACTTC.

This chain connects TRBV5-1 to TRBJ2-5; D remains ambiguous. V dropped 0 bases and J dropped 0 bases, with 6 bases sitting between them. Germline CDR1 and CDR2: SGHRS and YFSETQ. This CDR3 spans 14 amino acids. The CDR3 DNA reads as TGCGCCAGCAGCTTGGTGGACCACCAAGAGACCCAGTACTTC. Translating it yields CASSLVDHQETQYF.

The CDR3 DNA is TGTGCCAGCAGCTTATTGGGGGCGCCTGGAAACACCATATATTTT. Its protein product is CASSLLGAPGNTIYF. The J gene is TRBJ1-3, the V gene TRBV7-8; TRBD1 might be the D (6 bases). CDR1 and CDR2 from the germline V gene are SGHVS and FQNEAQ. The CDR3 has 15 amino acids. V shed 2 bases and J shed 2 bases, with 10 bases lying between them.

Concerning this clonotype: The germline gene is not matched at one end of the junction; a read error may be the cause. The chain couples TRBV6-1 to TRBJ1-6; D unclear. The CDR3 covers 11 residues. Germline CDR1 MNHNS, CDR2 SASEGT. The CDR3 here is CASLNGPERFF. The CDR3 DNA follows: TGTGCCAGTCTAAATGGGCCAGAGAGATTCTTT.

The rearrangement links TRBV9 to TRBJ2-1, with TRBD1 identical over 9 bases. CDR3 length: 15 amino acids. V gave up 0 bases and J gave up 7 bases; unmatched junction bases: 5. Germline CDR1 reads SGDLS; CDR2 reads YYNGEE. CDR3 region: CASSVGGQGWNEQFF. The CDR3 DNA follows: TGTGCCAGCAGCGTAGGGGGACAGGGTTGGAATGAGCAGTTCTTC.